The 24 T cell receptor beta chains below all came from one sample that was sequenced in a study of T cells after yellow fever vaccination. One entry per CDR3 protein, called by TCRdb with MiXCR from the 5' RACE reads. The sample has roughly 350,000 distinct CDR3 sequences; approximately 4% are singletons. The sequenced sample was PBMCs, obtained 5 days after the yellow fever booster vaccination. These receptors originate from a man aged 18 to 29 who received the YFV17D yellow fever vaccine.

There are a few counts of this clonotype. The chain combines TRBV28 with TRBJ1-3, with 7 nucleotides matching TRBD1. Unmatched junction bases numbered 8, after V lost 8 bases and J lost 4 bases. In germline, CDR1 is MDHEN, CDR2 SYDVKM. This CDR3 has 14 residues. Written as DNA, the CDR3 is TGTGCCAGCTCGACAGACAGGGCCGGAAACACCATATATTTT. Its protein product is CASSTDRAGNTIYF.

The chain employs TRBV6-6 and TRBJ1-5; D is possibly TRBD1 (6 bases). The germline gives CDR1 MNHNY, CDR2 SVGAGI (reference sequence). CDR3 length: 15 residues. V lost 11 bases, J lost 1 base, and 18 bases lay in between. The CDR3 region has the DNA TGTGCCTGTCGTTCTGAGGGGGTGAGCAATCAGCCCCAGCATTTT. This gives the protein CACRSEGVSNQPQHF.

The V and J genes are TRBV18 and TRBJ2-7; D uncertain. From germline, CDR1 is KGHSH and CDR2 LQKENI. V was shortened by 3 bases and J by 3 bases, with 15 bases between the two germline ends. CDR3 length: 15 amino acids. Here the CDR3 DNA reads TGTGCCAGCTCACCTTCTGTTGCCGCGATCTACGAGCAGTACGTC. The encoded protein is CASSPSVAAIYEQYV.

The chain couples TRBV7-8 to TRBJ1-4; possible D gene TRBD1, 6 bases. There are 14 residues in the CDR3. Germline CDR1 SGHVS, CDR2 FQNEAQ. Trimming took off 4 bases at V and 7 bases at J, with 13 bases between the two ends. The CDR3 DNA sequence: TGTGCCAGCAGCTCCGGGACAAGTGGTGAAAAACTGTTTTTT. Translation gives CASSSGTSGEKLFF.

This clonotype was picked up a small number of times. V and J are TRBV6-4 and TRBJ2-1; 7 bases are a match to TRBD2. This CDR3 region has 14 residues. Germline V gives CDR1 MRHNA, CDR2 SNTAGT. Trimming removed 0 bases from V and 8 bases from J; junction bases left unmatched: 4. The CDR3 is CASSDSGLRDEQFF. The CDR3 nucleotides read TGTGCCAGCAGTGACTCGGGACTACGGGATGAGCAGTTCTTC.

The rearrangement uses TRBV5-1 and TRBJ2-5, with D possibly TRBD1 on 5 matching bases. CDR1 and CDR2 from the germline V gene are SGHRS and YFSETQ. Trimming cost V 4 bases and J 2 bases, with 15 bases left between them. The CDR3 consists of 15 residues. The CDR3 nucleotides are TGCGCCAGCAGCCTTACGGCAGGGAAACAAGAGACCCAGTACTTC. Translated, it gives CASSLTAGKQETQYF.

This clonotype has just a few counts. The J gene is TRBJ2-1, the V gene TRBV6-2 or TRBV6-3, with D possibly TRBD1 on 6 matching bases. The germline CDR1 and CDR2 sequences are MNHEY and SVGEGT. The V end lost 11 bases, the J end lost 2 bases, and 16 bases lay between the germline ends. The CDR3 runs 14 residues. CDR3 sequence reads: CAARWGQAYNEQFF. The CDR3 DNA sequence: TGTGCCGCCAGATGGGGACAAGCCTACAATGAGCAGTTCTTC.

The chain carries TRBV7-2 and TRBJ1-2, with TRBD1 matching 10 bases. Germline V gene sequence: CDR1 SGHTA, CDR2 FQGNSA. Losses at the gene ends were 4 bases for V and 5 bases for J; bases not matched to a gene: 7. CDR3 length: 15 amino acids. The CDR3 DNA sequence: TGTGCCAGCAGCTCCCGGGACAGGGGCGGGTATGGCTACACCTTC. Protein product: CASSSRDRGGYGYTF.

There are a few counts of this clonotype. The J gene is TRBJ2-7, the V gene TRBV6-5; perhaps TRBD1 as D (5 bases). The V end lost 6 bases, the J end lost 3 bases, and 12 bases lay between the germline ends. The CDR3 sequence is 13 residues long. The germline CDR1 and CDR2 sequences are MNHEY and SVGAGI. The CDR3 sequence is CASSRQINYEQYF. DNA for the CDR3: TGTGCCAGCAGCCGACAGATAAACTACGAGCAGTACTTC.

The CDR3 DNA is TGTGCCAGCAGCCGTGCGGGACAGGGGGCCTACGAGCAGTACTTC. Translating gives CASSRAGQGAYEQYF. The V and J genes are TRBV7-9 and TRBJ2-7; 11 bases line up with TRBD1. The V gene's germline CDR1 is SEHNR and CDR2 FQNEAQ (reference sequence). This CDR3 is 15 amino acids long. Germline trimming cut 5 bases from V and 2 bases from J; bases unmatched to any gene: 5.

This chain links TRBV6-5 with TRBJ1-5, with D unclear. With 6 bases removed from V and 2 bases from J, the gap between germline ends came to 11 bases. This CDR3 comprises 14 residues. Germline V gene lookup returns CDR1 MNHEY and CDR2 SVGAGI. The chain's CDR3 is CASSLIRGNQPQHF. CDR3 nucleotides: TGTGCCAGCAGCCTAATCAGAGGCAATCAGCCCCAGCATTTT.

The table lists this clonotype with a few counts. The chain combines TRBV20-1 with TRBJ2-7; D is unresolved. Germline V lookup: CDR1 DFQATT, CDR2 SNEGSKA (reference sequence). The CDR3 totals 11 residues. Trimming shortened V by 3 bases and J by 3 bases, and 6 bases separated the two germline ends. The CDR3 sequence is CSASDHYEQYF. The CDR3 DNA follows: TGCAGTGCTAGTGACCACTACGAGCAGTACTTC.

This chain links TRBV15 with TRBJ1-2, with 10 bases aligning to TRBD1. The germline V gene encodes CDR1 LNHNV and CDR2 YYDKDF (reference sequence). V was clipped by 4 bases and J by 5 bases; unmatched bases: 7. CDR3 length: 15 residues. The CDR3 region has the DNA TGTGCCACCAGCACCCCTGGGGACAGGGGTTATGGCTACACCTTC. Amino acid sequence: CATSTPGDRGYGYTF.

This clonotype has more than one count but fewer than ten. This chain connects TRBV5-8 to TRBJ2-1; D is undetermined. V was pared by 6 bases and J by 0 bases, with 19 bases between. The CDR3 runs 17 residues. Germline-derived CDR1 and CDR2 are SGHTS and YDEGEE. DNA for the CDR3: TGTGCCAGCACCCCGCGTTCAGGCCTTAGCTCCTACAATGAGCAGTTCTTC. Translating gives CASTPRSGLSSYNEQFF.

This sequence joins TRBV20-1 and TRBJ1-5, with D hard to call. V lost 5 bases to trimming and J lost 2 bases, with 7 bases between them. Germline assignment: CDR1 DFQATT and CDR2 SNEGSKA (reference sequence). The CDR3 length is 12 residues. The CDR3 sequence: CSAGSGNQPQHF. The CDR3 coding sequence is TGCAGTGCTGGCTCGGGCAATCAGCCCCAGCATTTT.

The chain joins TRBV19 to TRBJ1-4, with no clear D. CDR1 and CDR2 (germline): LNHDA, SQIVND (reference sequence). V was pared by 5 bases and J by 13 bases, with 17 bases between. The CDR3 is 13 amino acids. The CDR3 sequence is CASSFEDQDGLFF. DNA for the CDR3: TGTGCCAGTAGTTTCGAGGACCAGGACGGACTGTTTTTT.

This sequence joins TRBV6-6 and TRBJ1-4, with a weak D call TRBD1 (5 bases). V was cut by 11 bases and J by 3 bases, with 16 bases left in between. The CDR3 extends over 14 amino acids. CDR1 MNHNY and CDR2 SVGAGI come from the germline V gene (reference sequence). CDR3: CAAGGVRPNEKLFF. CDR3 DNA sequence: TGTGCCGCCGGGGGGGTGCGACCTAATGAAAAACTGTTTTTT.

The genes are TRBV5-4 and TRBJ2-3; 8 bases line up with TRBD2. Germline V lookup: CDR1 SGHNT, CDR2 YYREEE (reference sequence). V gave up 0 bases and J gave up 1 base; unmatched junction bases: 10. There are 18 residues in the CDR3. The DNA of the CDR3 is TGTGCCAGCAGCTTGGCCAACGGTCTAGCGGGTGGCACAGATACGCAGTATTTT. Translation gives CASSLANGLAGGTDTQYF. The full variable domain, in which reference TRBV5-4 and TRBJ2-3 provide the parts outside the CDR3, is ETGVTQSPTHLIKTRGQQVTLRCSSQSGHNTVSWYQQALGQGPQFIFQYYREEENGRGNFPPRFSGLQFPNYSSELNVNALELDDSALYLCASSLANGLAGGTDTQYFGPGTRLTVL.

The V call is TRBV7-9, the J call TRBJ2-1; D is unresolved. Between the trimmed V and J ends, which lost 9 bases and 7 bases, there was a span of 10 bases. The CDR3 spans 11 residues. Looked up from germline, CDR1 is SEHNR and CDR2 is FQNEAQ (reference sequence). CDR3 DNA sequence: TGTGCCAGTCGCTTAGGGAATGAGCAGTTCTTC. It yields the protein CASRLGNEQFF.

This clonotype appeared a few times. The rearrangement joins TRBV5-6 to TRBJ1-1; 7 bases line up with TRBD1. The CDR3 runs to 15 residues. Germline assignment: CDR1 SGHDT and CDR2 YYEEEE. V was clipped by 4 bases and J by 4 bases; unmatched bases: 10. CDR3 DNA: TGTGCCAGCAGCCCAGACACGACAGGGAGCACTGAAGCTTTCTTT. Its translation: CASSPDTTGSTEAFF. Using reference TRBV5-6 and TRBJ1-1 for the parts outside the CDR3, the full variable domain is DAGVTQSPTHLIKTRGQQVTLRCSPKSGHDTVSWYQQALGQGPQFIFQYYEEEERQRGNFPDRFSGHQFPNYSSELNVNALLLGDSALYLCASSPDTTGSTEAFFGQGTRLTVV.

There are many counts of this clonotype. The CDR3 DNA reads as TGCGCCAGCAGCCAAGGGGTGACGGCCGGTACGCAGTATTTT. It encodes CASSQGVTAGTQYF. The V and J genes are TRBV4-3 and TRBJ2-3; D remains ambiguous. The CDR3 spans 14 residues. Looked up from germline, CDR1 is LGHNA and CDR2 is YSLEER. V lost 1 base and J lost 8, with 13 bases in between.

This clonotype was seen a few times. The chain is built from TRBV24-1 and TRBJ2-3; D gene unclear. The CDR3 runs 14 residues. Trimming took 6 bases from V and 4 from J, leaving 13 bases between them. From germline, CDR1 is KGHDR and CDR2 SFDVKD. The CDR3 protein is CATSPNWPSDTQYF. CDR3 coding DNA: TGTGCCACCAGTCCCAATTGGCCTTCAGATACGCAGTATTTT.

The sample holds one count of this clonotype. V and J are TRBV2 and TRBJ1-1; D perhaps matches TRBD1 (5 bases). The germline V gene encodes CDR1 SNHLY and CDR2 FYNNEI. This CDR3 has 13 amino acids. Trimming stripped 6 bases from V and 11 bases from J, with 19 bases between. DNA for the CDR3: TGTGCCAGCAGATCCGGGACGCACCCGGAGGCTTTCTTT. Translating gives CASRSGTHPEAFF.

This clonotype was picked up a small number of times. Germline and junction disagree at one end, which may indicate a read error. The CDR3 region is CASSLTSNEQFF. The CDR3 DNA sequence: TGTGCCAGCAGCCTAACAAGCAATGAGCAGTTCTTC. The J gene is TRBJ2-1, the V gene TRBV7-3; D call uncertain. This CDR3 has 12 residues. CDR1 and CDR2 (germline): SGHTA, FQGTGA.